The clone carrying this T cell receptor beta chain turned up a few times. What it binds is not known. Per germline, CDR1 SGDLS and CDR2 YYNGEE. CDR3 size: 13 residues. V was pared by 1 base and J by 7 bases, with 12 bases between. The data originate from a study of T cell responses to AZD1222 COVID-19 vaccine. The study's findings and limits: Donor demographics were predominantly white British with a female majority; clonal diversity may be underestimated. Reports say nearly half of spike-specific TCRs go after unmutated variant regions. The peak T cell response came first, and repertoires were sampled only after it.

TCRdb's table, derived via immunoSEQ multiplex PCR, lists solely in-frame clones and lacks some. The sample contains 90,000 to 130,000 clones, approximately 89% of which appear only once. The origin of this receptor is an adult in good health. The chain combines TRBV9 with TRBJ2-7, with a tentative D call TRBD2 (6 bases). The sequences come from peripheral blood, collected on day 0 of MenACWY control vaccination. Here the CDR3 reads CASSVTPAGEQYF. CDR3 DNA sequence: TGTGCCAGCAGCGTAACCCCCGCGGGGGAGCAGTACTTC.